Listed here are 24 T cell receptor beta chains from one sample, sequenced in a study of a mutant IDH1 vaccine in newly diagnosed glioma. Time point meaning: week 5, during vaccination. Each vaccine dose was 300 ug of mutant IDH1 20-mer peptide, with topical imiquimod. TCRdb keeps only in-frame clones here, not all; method: immunoSEQ multiplex PCR. The data hold roughly 28,000 clones, with more than 70% observed a single time. Antigens for these TCRs are unknown. This specimen consisted of PBMCs, obtained from a glioma patient whose treatment included an IDH1 peptide vaccine. The receptors here all came from a man aged 18 to 29 with glioma.

The chain joins TRBV7-9 to TRBJ1-1; D is ambiguous. V lost 4 bases to trimming and J lost 5 bases, with 11 bases between them. The CDR3 consists of 13 residues. Germline V CDR1 and CDR2: SEHNR, FQNEAQ (reference sequence). In DNA form, the CDR3 reads TGTGCCAGCAGCTGGACGGGAGATACTGAAGCTTTCTTT. It is translated as CASSWTGDTEAFF.

This rearrangement joins TRBV4-3 to TRBJ1-6; tentative D call: TRBD1 (5 bases). Looked up from germline, CDR1 is LGHNA and CDR2 is YSLEER. The CDR3 contains 14 residues. V lost 1 base to trimming and J lost 11 bases, with 12 bases between them. CDR3 in amino acids: CASSQGTGEPPLHF. The CDR3 DNA is TGCGCCAGCAGCCAAGGGACGGGGGAGCCACCCCTCCACTTT.

V is TRBV6-6 and J is TRBJ2-7; D is possibly TRBD1 or TRBD2 (6 bases each). The CDR3 has 15 residues. The germline V gene encodes CDR1 MNHNY and CDR2 SVGAGI (reference sequence). V lost 0 bases, J lost 2 bases, and 11 bases lay in between. The CDR3 DNA sequence: TGTGCCAGCAGTTACTCGTCGGAGGGGGCCTACGAGCAGTACTTC. Translated: CASSYSSEGAYEQYF.

This chain uses TRBV4-1 with TRBJ2-2; 7 bases are shared with TRBD2. From germline, CDR1 is MGHRA and CDR2 YSYEKL. With V trimmed by 1 base and J by 5 bases, 10 bases remained unmatched. This CDR3 has 17 amino acids. The CDR3 loop is CASSQASGAGATGELFF. As DNA, the CDR3 is TGCGCCAGCAGCCAAGCCAGCGGCGCGGGAGCGACCGGGGAGCTGTTTTTT.

V is TRBV5-1 and J is TRBJ2-2, with D possibly TRBD1 on 6 matching bases. Germline V gene lookup returns CDR1 SGHRS and CDR2 YFSETQ. The germline V and J ends were trimmed by 2 bases and 0 bases, with 11 bases remaining between them. CDR3 length equals 16 residues. CDR3 region: CASSLRTDANTGELFF. Here the CDR3 DNA reads TGCGCCAGCAGCTTACGGACAGACGCGAACACCGGGGAGCTGTTTTTT.

This chain connects TRBV29-1 to TRBJ2-1, with unresolved D. The CDR3 is 12 amino acids. Germline V lookup: CDR1 SQVTM, CDR2 ANQGSEA. Trimming removed 7 bases at V and 6 bases at J, with 13 bases between. This CDR3 is CSACWASNEQFF. CDR3 nucleotides: TGCAGCGCCTGCTGGGCCTCCAATGAGCAGTTCTTC.

The chain couples TRBV6-5 to TRBJ1-1; D unclear. CDR1 MNHEY and CDR2 SVGAGI come from the germline V gene. Trimming shortened V by 7 bases and J by 1 base, and 10 bases separated the two germline ends. The CDR3 runs to 13 residues. The CDR3 sequence is CASTFPGNTEAFF. The CDR3 DNA reads TGTGCCAGCACCTTCCCAGGGAACACTGAAGCTTTCTTT.

This clone was observed a handful of times. This chain connects TRBV30 to TRBJ2-7; TRBD1 agrees at 8 bases. Per the germline V gene, CDR1 is GTSNPN and CDR2 is SVGIG (reference sequence). The CDR3 length is 15 residues. The V gene end was trimmed by 3 bases and the J gene end by 4 bases; junction bases not matched to a gene: 11. This CDR3 reads CAWSVRRTGRYEQYF. In nucleotides, the CDR3 is TGTGCCTGGAGCGTGCGTAGGACAGGGAGGTACGAGCAGTACTTC.

The chain links TRBV4-1 to TRBJ2-3; TRBD2 is a possible D gene (7 bases). V was pared by 0 bases and J by 0 bases, with 22 bases between. Germline V CDR1 and CDR2: MGHRA, YSYEKL. CDR3 length: 20 amino acids. CDR3 region: CASSQDHGGRKRGSTDTQYF. CDR3 nucleotide sequence: TGCGCCAGCAGCCAAGATCACGGGGGGCGAAAGCGGGGTAGCACAGATACGCAGTATTTT.

The genes are TRBV30 and TRBJ2-7; D may be TRBD1 (5 bases). Germline loops: CDR1 GTSNPN, CDR2 SVGIG (reference sequence). CDR3 length: 12 residues. With 3 bases removed from V and 3 bases from J, the gap between germline ends came to 9 bases. CDR3 residues: CAWRDDSYEQYF. The CDR3 nucleotides read TGTGCCTGGAGGGATGACAGCTACGAGCAGTACTTC.

V is TRBV7-2 and J is TRBJ1-2; D is perhaps TRBD1 (5 bases). Germline V gives CDR1 SGHTA, CDR2 FQGNSA. The CDR3 consists of 14 residues. V lost 2 bases and J 3 bases, leaving 10 bases between the germline ends. The CDR3 spells CASSLWGSDYGYTF. In DNA form, the CDR3 reads TGTGCCAGCAGCTTATGGGGGTCGGACTATGGCTACACCTTC.

Only a few counts were recorded for this clone. The CDR3 DNA is TGCGCCAGCAGCAGTGGACAGGGGAATTGGGGTGGCTACACCTTC. It specifies CASSSGQGNWGGYTF. This chain links TRBV5-1 with TRBJ1-2; 9 positions agree with TRBD1. Unmatched junction bases numbered 11, after V lost 4 bases and J lost 7 bases. Germline V lookup: CDR1 SGHRS, CDR2 YFSETQ. The CDR3 length is 15 residues.

This clone was detected a few times. The rearrangement uses TRBV11-2 and TRBJ2-3; TRBD2 matches at 7 bases. The J segment lost 3 bases and the V segment lost 4 bases, leaving 7 bases of the junction unmatched. Germline values: CDR1 SGHAT, CDR2 FQNNGV. The CDR3 contains 15 residues. The CDR3 protein is CASSSQLASTDTQYF. In DNA, the CDR3 is TGTGCCAGCAGCTCACAACTAGCGTCAACAGATACGCAGTATTTT.

The J gene is TRBJ2-7, the V gene TRBV29-1; no firm D call. The V end lost 0 bases, the J end lost 4 bases, and 10 bases lay between the germline ends. Germline lookup yields CDR1 SQVTM and CDR2 ANQGSEA. The CDR3 runs to 13 residues. CDR3 amino acids: CSVEDGQTYEQYF. The CDR3 nucleotides are TGCAGCGTTGAAGATGGGCAGACTTACGAGCAGTACTTC.

The rearrangement uses TRBV7-9 and TRBJ2-2; D could derive from TRBD1 or TRBD2 (6 bases each). The CDR3 is made up of 15 amino acids. Germline V CDR1 and CDR2: SEHNR, FQNEAQ (reference sequence). The V end lost 5 bases, the J end lost 2 bases, and 12 bases lay between the germline ends. The DNA for the CDR3 is TGTGCCAGCAGCGGCGGGACACTTAACACCGGGGAGCTGTTTTTT. Its protein is CASSGGTLNTGELFF. Supplemented by reference TRBV7-9 and TRBJ2-2, the full variable domain reads DTGVSQNPRHKITKRGQNVTFRCDPISEHNRLYWYRQTLGQGPEFLTYFQNEAQLEKSRLLSDRFSAERPKGSFSTLEIQRTEQGDSAMYLCASSGGTLNTGELFFGEGSRLTVL.

The gene calls are TRBV2 and TRBJ1-2; D is perhaps TRBD1 (5 bases). The CDR3 consists of 15 residues. V lost 1 base and J lost 5, with 14 bases in between. CDR1 and CDR2 (germline): SNHLY, FYNNEI. In DNA, the CDR3 is TGTGCCAGCAGTGAAGGTAGCAGGGATTGGTATGGCTACACCTTC. It specifies CASSEGSRDWYGYTF.

The chain recombines TRBV7-9 with TRBJ1-4, with 7 bases lining up with TRBD1. This CDR3 region has 17 residues. Germline V gives CDR1 SEHNR, CDR2 FQNEAQ (reference sequence). J was trimmed by 8 bases and V by 0 bases; bases with no gene match: 12. For the CDR3, the DNA is TGTGCCAGCAGCTTAGCGCCGGGAACAGGGGTCGTGGAAAAACTGTTTTTT. It codes for CASSLAPGTGVVEKLFF.

This clone was found once. The V and J genes are TRBV9 and TRBJ2-3, with TRBD2 matching over 9 bases. This CDR3 spans 15 amino acids. The trim removed 4 bases at V and 0 bases at J, leaving 3 bases unmatched. The germline CDR1 and CDR2 sequences are SGDLS and YYNGEE. The CDR3 loop is CASSSREGSTDTQYF. CDR3 coding DNA: TGTGCCAGCAGCTCGCGGGAGGGCAGCACAGATACGCAGTATTTT.

The CDR3 here is CASSLGRQNTEAFF. The CDR3 nucleotides read TGCGCCAGCAGCCTGGGACGCCAGAACACTGAAGCTTTCTTT. The V gene is TRBV4-1, the J gene TRBJ1-1; D is perhaps TRBD1 (5 bases). V was trimmed by 4 bases and J by 1 base, leaving 10 bases between them. The germline CDR1 and CDR2 sequences are MGHRA and YSYEKL. The CDR3 extends over 14 amino acids.

The chain recombines TRBV6-1 with TRBJ2-2; no reliable D call. V shed 3 bases and J shed 2 bases, with 7 bases lying between them. There are 14 residues in the CDR3. From germline, CDR1 is MNHNS and CDR2 SASEGT. The CDR3 here is CASSDGLNTGELFF. The DNA of the CDR3 is TGTGCCAGCAGTGACGGGCTTAACACCGGGGAGCTGTTTTTT.

This chain uses TRBV28 with TRBJ2-7; 7 bases are a match to TRBD1. With 4 bases clipped from V and 5 bases from J, the junction kept 17 bases outside the gene matches. Germline loops: CDR1 MDHEN, CDR2 SYDVKM. CDR3 size: 17 residues. This chain's CDR3 is CASSYRVILGTVNEQYF. CDR3 bases: TGTGCCAGCAGTTATCGGGTTATCCTTGGGACAGTGAACGAGCAGTACTTC.

This chain links TRBV4-1 with TRBJ2-7; TRBD2 matches 9 bases. The V gene's germline CDR1 is MGHRA and CDR2 YSYEKL. With 0 bases clipped from V and 3 bases from J, the junction kept 3 bases outside the gene matches. The CDR3 totals 15 residues. CDR3 sequence (DNA): TGCGCCAGCAGCCAAGAGCTGCGGGAGGGCTACGAGCAGTACTTC. It codes for CASSQELREGYEQYF.

The CDR3, as DNA: TGTGCCAGCAGCTTCCGCCCACCGGGCACCGGGGAGCTGTTTTTT. This gives the protein CASSFRPPGTGELFF. The J gene is TRBJ2-2, the V gene TRBV7-2; D remains unclear. The germline V gene has CDR1 SGHTA and CDR2 FQGNSA. V lost 3 bases, J lost 4 bases, and 12 bases lay in between. CDR3 size: 15 residues.

V is TRBV20-1 and J is TRBJ1-2, with D perhaps TRBD1 (5 bases). Per germline, CDR1 DFQATT and CDR2 SNEGSKA (reference sequence). The CDR3 consists of 11 residues. V was clipped by 2 bases and J by 8 bases, with 9 bases between them. CDR3 nucleotide sequence: TGCAGTGCTAGACCCGGGGACGGCTACACCTTC. Its protein is CSARPGDGYTF.